This record covers a single TCR beta chain. The data were obtained in a study of blood T cell repertoires in COVID-19. Across the whole study: Sites across the United States, Italy and Spain contributed samples from acute and convalescent COVID-19.

The authors' processing: Nucleated cell counts were estimated from reference gene primer amplification. TCRdb's copy holds only in-frame clones and misses some; the assay was immunoSEQ multiplex PCR. V, J and clone size are those of that table, while D and trimming were read from the DNA. The table lists 250,000 to 350,000 clones, approximately 90% of them singletons. Germline values: CDR1 SGHVS, CDR2 FQNEAQ. CDR3 length: 15 residues. The V gene lost 5 bases and the J gene lost 4 bases, with 17 bases spanning the gap. This rearrangement joins TRBV7-8 to TRBJ1-1, with no clear D. The origin of this receptor is a woman aged 25-40 years with COVID-19, enrolled during active disease. The sequenced sample was peripheral blood. The CDR3 nucleotides are TGTGCCAGCAGCACCCTCCCTCGAGGGAGCACTGAAGCTTTCTTT. Translated: CASSTLPRGSTEAFF.